This TCR beta chain was captured in a study of OX40 agonist ivuxolimab in advanced cancers. Across the whole study: The dose-escalation cohort had hepatocellular carcinoma, melanoma, renal cell or head and neck cancer. Treatment received earlier with anti-PD-1, anti-PD-L1 or anti-CTLA-4 agents was allowed, and around 40% had some. Study-wide results and limits: Researchers report that CD8+ T cells had, on average, more expanded clones than CD4+. Patients who responded partially at 0.1-3.0 mg/kg showed clonal expansion ranking among the lowest.

This clone was counted a single time. What it binds is unknown. The method was immunoSEQ multiplex PCR; TCRdb's version includes in-frame clones alone and lacks a portion of them. Among over 85,000 clones listed, around 85% were seen once. Germline-derived CDR1 and CDR2 are SGHTA and FQGTGA. V lost 0 bases and J lost 1, with 7 bases in between. The CDR3 runs to 14 residues. The chain carries TRBV7-3 and TRBJ2-7; D is unclear. This clonotype was obtained from an adult with an advanced solid tumor such as melanoma, head and neck, liver or kidney cancer. The sample here was CD4+ or CD8+ T cells sorted from blood, taken in a trial of the OX40 agonist ivuxolimab. The CDR3 protein is CASSLTVGSYEQYF. The CDR3 DNA is TGTGCCAGCAGCTTAACGGTAGGATCCTACGAGCAGTACTTC.